Listed here are 20 T cell receptor beta chains from one sample, sequenced in a study of diagnostic markers for celiac disease. For each CDR3 protein, TCRdb gives one entry from its re-call of the reads, without DNA. Its table lists several thousand distinct CDR3 sequences. The source material was either unsorted cells or a sorted T cell fraction (not recorded which). These receptors were collected from a human donor. This table probably holds off-target reads from a library built for another chain.

The chain combines TRBV27 with TRBJ1-1; with no DNA, the TCRdb D assignment of TRBD1 cannot be verified. CDR3 length equals 17 residues. From germline, CDR1 is MNHEY and CDR2 SMNVEV (reference sequence). The CDR3 sequence is CASSLSGTGDMNTEAFF.

This chain connects TRBV6-5 to TRBJ1-3; TCRdb selects TRBD1, and the lack of DNA leaves this call unchecked. The CDR3 is made up of 12 amino acids. Germline CDR1 and CDR2: MNHEY and SVGAGI. The CDR3 is CASSHRGGTIYF.

CDR3 region: CASSSGRENQPQHF. The chain employs TRBV5-4 and TRBJ1-5; TCRdb's assignment of TRBD1 cannot be checked, as there is no DNA. Looked up from germline, CDR1 is SGHNT and CDR2 is YYREEE (reference sequence). The CDR3 sequence is 14 residues long.

The rearrangement joins TRBV9 to TRBJ2-5; as DNA is missing, the TRBD1 call by TCRdb cannot be tested. CDR1 SGDLS and CDR2 YYNGEE come from the germline V gene. This CDR3 has 14 amino acids. This CDR3 reads CASTPGQPQETQYF. Looking up the rest from reference TRBV9 and TRBJ2-5 gives the full variable domain: DSGVTQTPKHLITATGQRVTLRCSPRSGDLSVYWYQQSLDQGLQFLIQYYNGEERAKGNILERFSAQQFPDLHSELNLSSLELGDSALYFCASTPGQPQETQYFGPGTRLLVL.

CDR3 amino acids: CAAQQGRGNTEVFF. The genes are TRBV2 and TRBJ1-1; absent DNA, TCRdb's TRBD1 call cannot be checked. The CDR3 is 14 residues long. Germline V gene lookup returns CDR1 SNHLY and CDR2 FYNNEI.

This clonotype shows up as medium-sized by frequency. The rearrangement links TRBV7-2 to TRBJ2-2. The CDR3 consists of 14 residues. Germline V lookup: CDR1 SGHTA, CDR2 FQGNSA. CDR3 in amino acids: CASSPNWGTGELFF.

CDR3 amino acids: CASSYEPGGQALDTEAFF. The V gene is TRBV6-2 or TRBV6-3, the J gene TRBJ1-1. From germline, CDR1 is MNHEY and CDR2 SVGEGT. There are 18 residues in the CDR3.

In terms of frequency, this clonotype is medium-sized. This chain connects TRBV5-1 to TRBJ1-1. The CDR3 loop spans 17 amino acids. Germline V gene data show CDR1 as SGHRS and CDR2 as YFSETQ. The chain's CDR3 is CASSPTPGLWANTEAFF.

This chain connects TRBV2 to TRBJ1-1. The length of the CDR3 is 13 residues. The germline V gene encodes CDR1 SNHLY and CDR2 FYNNEI. CDR3 in amino acids: CASSRRIDTEAFF.

This chain joins TRBV5-4 and TRBJ2-2; TCRdb designates TRBD1, a call that cannot be tested without DNA. In germline, CDR1 is SGHNT, CDR2 YYREEE (reference sequence). The CDR3 contains 14 residues. The CDR3 spells CASSLGPGIGELFF.

Frequency places this clonotype as large. This chain uses TRBV6-5 with TRBJ2-3; TCRdb calls TRBD2, which cannot be checked without DNA. Germline lookup yields CDR1 MNHEY and CDR2 SVGAGI. This CDR3 has 17 residues. CDR3 loop: CASSPGLAGSATDTQYF.

J is TRBJ2-1 and V is TRBV10-3; the TCRdb D gene call, TRBD2, has no DNA to confirm it. Germline V gene sequence: CDR1 ENHRY, CDR2 SYGVKD. CDR3 length equals 16 residues. CDR3 protein: CAISEPTRAPPNEQFF.

By frequency, this clonotype registers medium-sized. The chain uses TRBV12-3 or TRBV12-4 and TRBJ1-1; TCRdb names TRBD1, which stays unverified in the absence of DNA. The CDR3 spans 13 residues. CDR3: CASSLTGLTEAFF.

This clonotype is classed as medium-sized (0.01 to 0.1%) by frequency. This rearrangement joins TRBV6-5 to TRBJ1-4; without DNA, the TCRdb call of TRBD1 cannot be checked. The CDR3 has 14 residues. Germline V gives CDR1 MNHEY, CDR2 SVGAGI. The CDR3 reads CASSRDSRNEKLFF.

V usage is TRBV5-1 and J usage is TRBJ2-7; the D call of TRBD2 rests on TCRdb alone, since no DNA is present to check it. Germline CDR1 SGHRS, CDR2 YFSETQ. The CDR3 is 14 amino acids. The CDR3 protein is CASSLAGTSGLQYF.

Frequency places this clonotype as medium-sized (0.01 to 0.1%). The gene calls are TRBV7-2 and TRBJ1-1; absent DNA, TCRdb's TRBD1 call cannot be checked. The CDR3 has 14 residues. Germline V gene data show CDR1 as SGHTA and CDR2 as FQGNSA. The CDR3 sequence: CASSYGAANTEAFF.

The chain has TRBV6-6 and TRBJ2-7; without DNA, the TCRdb call of TRBD1 cannot be checked. Germline values: CDR1 MNHNY, CDR2 SVGAGI (reference sequence). The length of the CDR3 is 13 residues. CDR3 sequence reads: CASSYSMGTEQYF.

This chain joins TRBV7-9 and TRBJ2-1; the D call of TRBD1 rests on TCRdb alone, since no DNA is present to check it. The CDR3 extends over 14 amino acids. CDR1 is SEHNR and CDR2 is FQNEAQ in the germline V gene (reference sequence). The CDR3 here is CASSPPGTYNEQFF.

This sequence joins TRBV20-1 and TRBJ2-1; TCRdb gives TRBD2 as the D gene, but with no DNA this cannot be confirmed. This CDR3 has 18 amino acids. Per the germline V gene, CDR1 is DFQATT and CDR2 is SNEGSKA (reference sequence). The CDR3 region is CSARESNVASSSYNEQFF.

This chain uses TRBV19 with TRBJ2-5. The CDR3 is made up of 12 amino acids. The V gene's germline CDR1 is LNHDA and CDR2 SQIVND (reference sequence). The CDR3 here is CASSTTPGSQYF.